This note documents a single T cell receptor beta chain sequence. This specimen belongs to a study of blood T cell repertoires in COVID-19. At the level of the study: PBMCs, B-cell-depleted T cells, or T cells were the source of the cDNA or gDNA that made up the material.

Across about two dozen US areas, participants ranged in age from roughly 18 to 95 years. Self-reported history from a screening survey and questionnaire set each donor's cohort. Germline CDR1 reads SGHDN; CDR2 reads FVKESK. The V gene lost 2 bases and the J gene lost 6 bases, with 2 bases spanning the gap. This CDR3 region has 11 residues. This table comes from immunoSEQ multiplex PCR, and its TCRdb copy is limited to in-frame clones, with some not included. The profile shows about 370,000 clones, approximately 90% of them singletons. The sample was PBMCs or T cells enriched from blood (not recorded which). The chain couples TRBV14 to TRBJ2-1; D ambiguous. The source of this sequence is a man between 18 and 29 years old who had recovered from COVID-19. The CDR3 nucleotides read TGTGCCAGCAGCCAACTCAATGAGCAGTTCTTC. Its translation: CASSQLNEQFF.